The rows below give T cell receptor beta chains drawn from one sample of a study of cytomegalovirus exposure and HLA in healthy donors. Only in-frame clones appear in the TCRdb table, and some are missing; sequencing was by immunoSEQ multiplex PCR. The repertoire has approximately 140,000 clones, around three quarters of them found once; the top ten carry 5.5% to 7%. The sequenced sample was PBMCs. The receptors derive from a woman aged 40 to 50 in good health and CMV-seropositive. The CDR3 runs from the conserved cysteine through the conserved F or W. D genes are given only for firm matches. Only some rows state a clone size, as once, few, many or a class for expanded clones.

d_gene | j_gene | v_gene | abundance | CDR3aa | CDR3nt
. | TRBJ1-2 | TRBV28 | . | CASSPAGEGGYTF | TGTGCCAGCAGCCCTGCAGGGGAAGGTGGCTACACCTTC
. | TRBJ1-2 | TRBV6-1 | . | CASTWEGGYSPSYTF | TGTGCCAGCACTTGGGAGGGTGGCTATTCCCCGAGCTACACCTTC
TRBD2 | TRBJ2-2 | TRBV5-4 | . | CASSGSGTTDTGELFF | TGTGCCAGCAGCGGAAGCGGGACTACGGACACCGGGGAGCTGTTTTTT
. | TRBJ2-7 | TRBV18 | . | CASSHGSPYEQYF | TGTGCCAGCTCTCACGGGAGCCCCTACGAGCAGTACTTC
TRBD2 | TRBJ2-7 | TRBV23-1 | once | CASSQRAGGNGEQYF | TGCGCCAGCAGTCAAAGAGCGGGGGGAAACGGGGAGCAGTACTTC
. | TRBJ2-3 | TRBV5-1 | . | CASSALEGTDTQYF | TGCGCCAGCAGCGCTCTAGAGGGCACAGATACGCAGTATTTT
TRBD1 | TRBJ2-7 | TRBV6-1 | . | CASRGQSGSSYEQYF | TGTGCCAGCAGGGGACAGTCCGGTAGCTCCTACGAGCAGTACTTC
TRBD2 | TRBJ2-2 | TRBV5-1 | . | CASSFLAGGNTGELFF | TGCGCCAGCAGCTTTCTAGCGGGAGGTAACACCGGGGAGCTGTTTTTT
TRBD2 | TRBJ2-1 | TRBV15 | once | CATSIGLANNEQFF | TGTGCCACCAGCATCGGACTAGCGAACAATGAGCAGTTCTTC
. | TRBJ1-4 | TRBV19 | . | CASRKRADGIEKLFF | TGTGCCAGTAGGAAGCGGGCCGACGGGATCGAAAAACTGTTTTTT
TRBD1 | TRBJ1-5 | TRBV2 | . | CASRDRTVYQPQHF | TGTGCCAGCAGGGACAGGACCGTTTATCAGCCCCAGCATTTT
TRBD2 | TRBJ2-2 | TRBV7-6 | . | CASSLRGTSGTGELFF | TGTGCCAGCAGCCTCAGGGGAACTAGCGGCACCGGGGAGCTGTTTTTT
TRBD2 | TRBJ2-3 | TRBV7-3 | once | CASSARLAGDTQYF | TGTGCCAGCAGCGCCAGACTAGCGGGAGATACGCAGTATTTT
TRBD2 | TRBJ2-7 | TRBV19 | . | CASSLAGGPFYEQYF | TGTGCCAGTAGTCTCGCGGGAGGGCCATTCTACGAGCAGTACTTC
TRBD2 | TRBJ2-3 | TRBV19 | . | CASSISAGTSAITDTQYF | TGTGCCAGTAGTATATCGGCCGGGACTAGCGCAATCACAGATACGCAGTATTTT
TRBD1 | TRBJ2-7 | TRBV5-6 | . | CASSPNEGQGDEQHF | TGTGCCAGCAGCCCCAACGAAGGACAGGGGGACGAGCAGCACTTC
. | TRBJ2-5 | TRBV6-4 | . | CALMGGPAWMNF | TGTGCCCTGATGGGGGGACCCGCCTGGATGAACTTC
TRBD2 | TRBJ2-2 | TRBV14 | . | CASSRLFSGSSGGELFF | TGTGCCAGCAGCCGCCTTTTTAGCGGGAGTTCAGGCGGGGAGCTGTTTTTT
. | TRBJ2-1 | TRBV2 | . | CASSPYEGSFNEQFF | TGTGCCAGCAGCCCCTATGAGGGATCTTTCAATGAGCAGTTCTTC
. | TRBJ2-1 | TRBV29-1 | . | CSDTSRNEQFF | TGCAGCGACACCTCTAGGAATGAGCAGTTCTTC
TRBD1 | TRBJ1-4 | TRBV5-6 | . | CASSFPGQGVATNEKLFF | TGTGCCAGCAGCTTCCCGGGACAGGGAGTCGCAACTAATGAAAAACTGTTTTTT
. | TRBJ2-2 | TRBV28 | once | CASSFPTGKSGELFF | TGTGCCAGCAGTTTTCCTACAGGGAAATCCGGGGAGCTGTTTTTT